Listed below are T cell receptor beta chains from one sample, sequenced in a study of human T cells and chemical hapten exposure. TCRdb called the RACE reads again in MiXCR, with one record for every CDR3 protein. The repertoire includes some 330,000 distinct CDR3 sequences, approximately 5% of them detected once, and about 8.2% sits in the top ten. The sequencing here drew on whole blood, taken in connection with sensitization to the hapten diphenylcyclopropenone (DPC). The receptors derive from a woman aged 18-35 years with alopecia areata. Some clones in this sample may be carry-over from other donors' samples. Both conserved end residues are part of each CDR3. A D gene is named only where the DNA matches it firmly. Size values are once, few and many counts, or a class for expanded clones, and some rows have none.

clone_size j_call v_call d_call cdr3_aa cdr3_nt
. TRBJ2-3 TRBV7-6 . CASSLAEGASTDTQYF TGTGCCAGCAGCTTAGCGGAGGGTGCTAGCACAGATACGCAGTATTTT
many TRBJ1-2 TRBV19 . CASSIARIQGYTF TGTGCCAGTAGTATAGCCCGGATTCAGGGCTACACCTTC
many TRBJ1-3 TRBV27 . CASSTQWTASGNTIYF TGTGCCAGCAGTACCCAGTGGACAGCATCTGGAAACACCATATATTTT
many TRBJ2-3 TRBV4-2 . CASSQERLLLTDTQYF TGTGCCAGCAGCCAAGAGCGACTACTCCTCACAGATACGCAGTATTTT
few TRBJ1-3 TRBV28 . CASSYGKRRRSGNTIYF TGTGCCAGCAGTTACGGCAAACGACGGCGCTCTGGAAACACCATATATTTT
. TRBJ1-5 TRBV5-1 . CASSADTYNQPQHF TGCGCCAGCAGCGCAGACACTTACAATCAGCCCCAGCATTTT
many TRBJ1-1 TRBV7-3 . CASSFRGSGTEAFF TGTGCCAGCAGCTTCCGGGGGAGTGGCACTGAAGCTTTCTTT
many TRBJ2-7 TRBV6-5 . CASSFLDIRGREQYF TGTGCCAGCAGTTTCCTGGACATCCGCGGGCGGGAGCAGTACTTC
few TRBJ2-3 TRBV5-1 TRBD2 CASSLGSGGITDTQYF TGCGCCAGCAGCTTGGGCAGCGGGGGAATCACAGATACGCAGTATTTT
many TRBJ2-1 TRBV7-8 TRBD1 CASSLYRQGTYNEQFF TGTGCCAGCAGCTTGTACCGACAGGGAACCTACAATGAGCAGTTCTTC
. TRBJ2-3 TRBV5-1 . CASSLGPGETDTQYF TGCGCCAGCAGCTTAGGACCTGGGGAAACAGATACGCAGTATTTT
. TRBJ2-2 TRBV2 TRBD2 CASRTLAGGPSSGELFF TGTGCCAGCAGGACCCTAGCGGGGGGGCCGAGCAGCGGGGAGCTGTTTTTT
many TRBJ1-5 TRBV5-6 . CASSLFTTYSNQPQHF TGTGCCAGCAGCTTGTTTACTACATATAGCAATCAGCCCCAGCATTTT
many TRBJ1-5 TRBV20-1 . CSARRIFAPQHF TGCAGTGCTCGCAGAATTTTTGCGCCCCAGCATTTT
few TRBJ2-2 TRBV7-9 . CASSINAGSGELFF TGTGCCAGCAGCATTAACGCGGGATCCGGGGAGCTGTTTTTT
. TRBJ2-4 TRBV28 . CASSLFEGPKNIQYF TGTGCCAGCAGTCTCTTCGAGGGCCCAAAAAACATTCAGTACTTC
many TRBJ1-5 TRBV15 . CATSRRYSNQPQHF TGTGCCACCAGCAGAAGGTATAGCAATCAGCCCCAGCATTTT
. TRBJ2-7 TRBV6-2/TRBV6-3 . CASSYSHLVGEQYF TGTGCCAGCAGTTACTCTCACCTGGTCGGCGAGCAGTACTTC
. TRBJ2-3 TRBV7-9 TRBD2 CAGGGGTDTQYF TGTGCCGGGGGGGGAGGCACAGATACGCAGTATTTT
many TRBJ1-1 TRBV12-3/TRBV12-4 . CASSYEENTEAFF TGTGCCAGCAGTTACGAGGAGAACACTGAAGCTTTCTTT
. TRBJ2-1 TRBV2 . CASTLEQLDYYNEQFF TGTGCCAGCACCCTAGAGCAGTTAGACTACTACAATGAGCAGTTCTTC
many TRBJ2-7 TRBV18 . CASSPGLALGEQYF TGTGCCAGCTCACCGGGGCTAGCCCTGGGCGAGCAGTACTTC
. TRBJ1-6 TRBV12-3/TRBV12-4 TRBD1 CASSLVQAGGSKNSPLHF TGTGCCAGCAGTTTAGTTCAGGCAGGGGGGAGTAAGAATTCACCCCTCCACTTT
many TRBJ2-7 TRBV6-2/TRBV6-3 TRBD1 CASTSGQTYSYEQYF TGTGCCAGCACGTCGGGACAGACCTACTCCTACGAGCAGTACTTC
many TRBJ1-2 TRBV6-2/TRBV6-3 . CASSRTTKTDNYGYTF TGTGCCAGCAGCCGCACGACGAAGACAGACAACTATGGCTACACCTTC
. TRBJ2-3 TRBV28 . CASSFQGSDTQYF TGTGCCAGCAGTTTTCAGGGGTCAGATACGCAGTATTTT
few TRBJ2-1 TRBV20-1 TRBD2 CSPLEPSGSYNEQFF TGCAGTCCATTAGAGCCTAGCGGTTCCTACAATGAGCAGTTCTTC
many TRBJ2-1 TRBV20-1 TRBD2 CSARPGLAVIEQFF TGCAGTGCTAGACCGGGACTAGCGGTCATTGAGCAGTTCTTC
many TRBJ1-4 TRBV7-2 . CASSLAGTTDEKLFF TGTGCCAGCAGCTTAGCAGGGACCACGGATGAAAAACTGTTTTTT
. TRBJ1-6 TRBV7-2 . CASSVREGRNSPLHF TGTGCCAGCAGCGTACGCGAGGGGCGGAATTCACCCCTCCACTTT
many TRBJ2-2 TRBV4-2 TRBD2 CASSQAGTSAVNTGELFF TGTGCCAGCAGCCAGGCCGGGACTAGCGCGGTGAACACCGGGGAGCTGTTTTTT
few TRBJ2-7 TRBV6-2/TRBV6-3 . CASSLNRLYEQYF TGTGCCAGCAGTTTAAACAGGTTATACGAGCAGTACTTC
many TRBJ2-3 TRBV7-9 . CASSLEDSLYTDTQYF TGTGCCAGCAGCTTAGAGGACAGCTTATACACAGATACGCAGTATTTT
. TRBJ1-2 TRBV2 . CASSAQPNYGYTF TGTGCCAGCAGCGCACAGCCTAACTATGGCTACACCTTC
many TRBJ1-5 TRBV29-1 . CSAVRDSNQPQHF TGCAGCGCAGTAAGGGATAGCAATCAGCCCCAGCATTTT
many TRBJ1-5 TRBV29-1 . CSVADSTQDQPQHF TGCAGCGTTGCGGACAGTACTCAGGATCAGCCCCAGCATTTT
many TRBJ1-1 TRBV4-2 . CASSHASENSAFF TGTGCCAGCAGCCACGCATCGGAGAACTCAGCTTTCTTT
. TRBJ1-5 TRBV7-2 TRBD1 CASSHETGINQPQHF TGTGCCAGCAGCCATGAGACAGGGATTAATCAGCCCCAGCATTTT
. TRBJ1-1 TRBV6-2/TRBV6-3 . CASTPAQQQTGPGGVGAFF TGTGCCAGCACCCCAGCCCAGCAGCAGACAGGACCCGGAGGGGTAGGAGCTTTCTTT
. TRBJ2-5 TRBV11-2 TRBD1 CASSLAQGVQETQYF TGTGCCAGCAGCTTAGCTCAGGGGGTCCAAGAGACCCAGTACTTC
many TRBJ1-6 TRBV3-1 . CASSQPGPRYAPLHF TGTGCCAGCAGTCAACCGGGACCCCGTTATGCACCCCTCCACTTT
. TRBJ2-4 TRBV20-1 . CSATQGLAKNIQYF TGCAGTGCTACCCAGGGGCTAGCCAAAAACATTCAGTACTTC
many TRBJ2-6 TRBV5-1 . CASSLARSSGANVLTF TGCGCCAGCAGCTTGGCTCGCAGCTCTGGGGCCAACGTCCTGACTTTC
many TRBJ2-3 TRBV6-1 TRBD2 CASSARAHLAGGQDTQYF TGTGCCAGCAGTGCGCGAGCCCACCTAGCGGGGGGGCAAGATACGCAGTATTTT
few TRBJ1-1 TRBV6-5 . CASLGLTLNTEAFF TGTGCCAGCTTGGGACTTACTTTGAACACTGAAGCTTTCTTT
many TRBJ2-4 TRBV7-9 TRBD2 CASSPGSGGHDIQYF TGTGCCAGCAGCCCTGGGAGCGGGGGTCACGACATTCAGTACTTC
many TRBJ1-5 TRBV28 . CASSLKYQPQHF TGTGCCAGCAGTTTGAAGTATCAGCCCCAGCATTTT